This T cell receptor beta chain was sequenced during a study of shared clonotypes between healthy human individuals. General study points: Against clonotypes common to all four donors, non-shared ones had lower generation probabilities. Sorted-subset samples were not fully sequenced, rarefaction indicated.

A note on this clone: Its antigen is unknown.

Positively selected for CCR7, the CD45RO-negative cells used as naive CD8 cells excluded terminally differentiated effector memory CD45RA+ cells. The CDR3 covers 13 residues. Per the germline V gene, CDR1 is SGHRS and CDR2 is YFSETQ. V dropped 0 bases and J dropped 7 bases, with 10 bases sitting between them. Here immunoSEQ multiplex PCR was the method, and the copy in TCRdb shows in-frame clones only, minus some. This table has some 2,000,000 clones, about 95% appearing once. The specimen was naive CD8+ T cells sorted from blood. The J gene is TRBJ1-2, the V gene TRBV5-1; D is uncertain. The receptor was isolated from a man aged 18 to 30 in good health. The CDR3 loop reads CASSLVRESGYTF. DNA of the CDR3: TGCGCCAGCAGCTTGGTACGGGAATCTGGCTACACCTTC.